What follows are 31 T cell receptor beta chains derived from one specimen sequenced in a study of Ad26.COV2.S vaccination and SARS-CoV-2 variants (dated by TCRdb to the early 2020s). What this sample's treatment or condition label stands for: approximately 18 received Ad26.COV2.S at low or high dose, single or two shots; a few received placebo; per-sample allocation not given. For vaccine and placebo recipients, the sequenced repertoires came from samples collected on day 63 after the first injection. Library prep was done by the immunoSEQ multiplex PCR assay. TCRdb mirrors the immuneACCESS table, restricted to in-frame sequences. Some clones are absent from its copies; in checked studies, under half trace to an unresolved V gene, and the reason for the others is unknown. This sample is represented by around 300,000 clones; roughly 91% of them were singletons. The ten most abundant clones make up around 4.5% of the sample.

Sequences were derived from peripheral blood, sampled in a trial of Ad26.COV2.S vaccine versus placebo. The receptors were sampled from a person between 18 and 59 years old who received the Ad26.COV2.S COVID-19 vaccine or a placebo.

The V gene is TRBV27, the J gene TRBJ2-5, with 10 bases lining up with TRBD2. The ends lost 5 bases at V and 4 bases at J; junction bases unmatched: 4. The germline CDR1 and CDR2 sequences are MNHEY and SMNVEV (reference sequence). The CDR3 runs to 14 residues. CDR3 sequence (DNA): TGTGCCAGCAGTAAACTAGCGGGATTAGAGACCCAGTACTTC. This sequence encodes CASSKLAGLETQYF.

The V gene is TRBV28, the J gene TRBJ2-7; 9 bases match TRBD1. The CDR3 has 14 amino acids. J gave up 6 bases and V 5 bases, and 8 bases lay outside the gene matches. Germline CDR1 is MDHEN and CDR2 is SYDVKM. CDR3 in amino acids: CASSPGTGLSEQYF. In DNA form, the CDR3 reads TGTGCCAGCAGTCCCGGGACAGGGTTATCCGAGCAGTACTTC.

The CDR3 nucleotides are TGTGCCACCAGCAGAGATCCGGGGGCCACTGAAGCTTTCTTT. The encoded protein is CATSRDPGATEAFF. V and J are TRBV15 and TRBJ1-1; TRBD1 is a possible D gene (6 bases). V was trimmed by 0 bases and J by 4 bases, leaving 9 bases between them. Per germline, CDR1 LNHNV and CDR2 YYDKDF (reference sequence). The CDR3 contains 14 residues.

This chain joins TRBV5-1 and TRBJ2-3, with 7 bases identical to TRBD2. The CDR3 runs 18 residues. The germline gives CDR1 SGHRS, CDR2 YFSETQ. J gave up 0 bases and V 2 bases, and 12 bases lay outside the gene matches. This CDR3 reads CASSFTSVGSSSTDTQYF. In DNA form, the CDR3 reads TGCGCCAGCAGCTTTACTAGCGTAGGAAGCTCTAGCACAGATACGCAGTATTTT.

This chain uses TRBV4-2 with TRBJ2-1, with D possibly being TRBD2 (7 bases). From germline, CDR1 is LGHNA and CDR2 YNFKEQ. The V and J ends lost 4 bases and 2 bases respectively, with 21 bases between them. This CDR3 region has 18 residues. The DNA of the CDR3 is TGTGCCAGCAGCCCCCCATCCGGCGGGGGCCTTACCTACAATGAGCAGTTCTTC. It yields the protein CASSPPSGGGLTYNEQFF.

Comment on this clone: Other DNA variants within this sample encode the same CDR3. The J gene is TRBJ2-7, the V gene TRBV5-1, with 12 bases lining up with TRBD2. The germline V gene has CDR1 SGHRS and CDR2 YFSETQ. V gave up 2 bases and J gave up 0 bases; unmatched junction bases: 0. This CDR3 comprises 15 residues. In DNA form, the CDR3 reads TGCGCCAGCAGCTTACTAGCGGGAGGCTCCTACGAGCAGTACTTC. Amino acid sequence: CASSLLAGGSYEQYF.

The chain joins TRBV19 to TRBJ2-7; the match to TRBD2 covers 12 bases. Germline V gene lookup returns CDR1 LNHDA and CDR2 SQIVND (reference sequence). V trimming: 6 bases; J trimming: 5 bases; junction bases outside the gene matches: 8. This CDR3 spans 15 amino acids. CDR3 region: CASSQTSGRINEQYF. Here the CDR3 DNA reads TGTGCCAGTAGCCAAACTAGCGGGAGGATTAACGAGCAGTACTTC.

CDR3 protein: CAITRDSLGSEQFF. The CDR3 bases are TGTGCCATCACCCGGGACTCCCTAGGAAGTGAGCAGTTCTTC. This rearrangement joins TRBV10-3 to TRBJ2-1; maybe TRBD2 (6 bases). Germline CDR1 ENHRY, CDR2 SYGVKD. Trimming removed 7 bases from V and 9 bases from J, with 19 bases in between. The CDR3 contains 14 residues.

This clone has only a few counts. The V and J genes are TRBV6-5 and TRBJ1-1; D ambiguous. Looked up from germline, CDR1 is MNHEY and CDR2 is SVGAGI. With 7 bases removed from V and 1 base from J, the gap between germline ends came to 7 bases. CDR3 size: 12 residues. The CDR3 sequence: CASKNRNTEAFF. CDR3 in DNA: TGTGCCAGCAAGAACAGGAACACTGAAGCTTTCTTT.

The V call is TRBV7-2, the J call TRBJ2-7; D unclear. Trimming pared 1 base from V and 3 bases from J, leaving 7 bases between. The CDR3 is 13 residues long. Per the germline V gene, CDR1 is SGHTA and CDR2 is FQGNSA. The DNA of the CDR3 is TGTGCCAGCAGCTTAGGTCAGATCTACGAGCAGTACTTC. Its translation: CASSLGQIYEQYF.

This clone was seen more than once but under ten times. The chain combines TRBV7-2 with TRBJ1-2; D not certain. The CDR3 is 13 amino acids. V lost 1 base and J lost 1, with 4 bases in between. Germline assignment: CDR1 SGHTA and CDR2 FQGNSA. The CDR3 spells CASSLDHNYGYTF. CDR3 bases: TGTGCCAGCAGCTTAGATCATAACTATGGCTACACCTTC.

The J gene is TRBJ2-7, the V gene TRBV19; 8 bases agree with TRBD1. Germline CDR1 is LNHDA and CDR2 is SQIVND (reference sequence). There are 14 residues in the CDR3. The J segment lost 4 bases and the V segment lost 3 bases, leaving 5 bases of the junction unmatched. Here the CDR3 DNA reads TGTGCCAGTAGTATTTCTCGGACAGGGTACGAGCAGTACTTC. Translation gives CASSISRTGYEQYF.

This chain connects TRBV5-1 to TRBJ2-1; D unresolved. Germline V gene lookup returns CDR1 SGHRS and CDR2 YFSETQ. The V end was cut by 0 bases, the J end by 10 bases, with 8 bases between. The CDR3 consists of 12 residues. CDR3 region: CASSLGATEQFF. In DNA form, the CDR3 reads TGCGCCAGCAGCTTGGGTGCGACAGAGCAGTTCTTC.

This chain links TRBV27 with TRBJ1-4, with D maybe TRBD1 (5 bases). This CDR3 is 15 amino acids long. The germline gives CDR1 MNHEY, CDR2 SMNVEV (reference sequence). Trimming cost V 3 bases and J 1 base, with 9 bases left between them. Here the CDR3 reads CASSFGAGTNEKLFF. The CDR3 DNA sequence: TGTGCCAGCAGTTTCGGGGCTGGAACTAATGAAAAACTGTTTTTT.

V gene TRBV12-5 combines with J gene TRBJ1-5; no reliable D call. The germline gives CDR1 LGHNT, CDR2 FRNRAP. This CDR3 is built from 15 residues. V dropped 4 bases and J dropped 4 bases, with 14 bases sitting between them. The CDR3 is CASGSGRRVNQPQHF. In nucleotides, the CDR3 is TGTGCTAGTGGTTCTGGACGGAGAGTAAATCAGCCCCAGCATTTT.

J is TRBJ1-1 and V is TRBV18; a weak D match, TRBD1 (5 bases). The length of the CDR3 is 13 residues. Germline CDR1 KGHSH, CDR2 LQKENI. Between the trimmed V and J ends, which lost 8 bases and 2 bases, there was a span of 12 bases. The CDR3 here is CASSGTVNTEAFF. The CDR3 DNA is TGTGCCAGCAGCGGGACTGTTAACACTGAAGCTTTCTTT.

V is TRBV19 and J is TRBJ1-1; possibly TRBD1 for D (6 bases). The V end was cut by 7 bases, the J end by 0 bases, with 12 bases between. Germline assignment: CDR1 LNHDA and CDR2 SQIVND (reference sequence). The CDR3 sequence is 14 residues long. The chain's CDR3 is CASKAGALNTEAFF. The CDR3 nucleotides are TGTGCCAGTAAGGCAGGGGCACTGAACACTGAAGCTTTCTTT.

This clone was seen just once. The chain has TRBV30 and TRBJ1-5, with D maybe TRBD1 (5 bases). The CDR3 totals 14 residues. Trimming shortened V by 5 bases and J by 4 bases, and 15 bases separated the two germline ends. CDR1 GTSNPN and CDR2 SVGIG come from the germline V gene (reference sequence). The DNA of the CDR3 is TGTGCCTGGGGAACAACCAACAGGAATCAGCCCCAGCATTTT. It translates to CAWGTTNRNQPQHF.

As concerns this clone: The same CDR3 can be traced to other DNA sequences in this sample. The chain combines TRBV5-1 with TRBJ1-1, with 9 bases lining up with TRBD1. CDR1 is SGHRS, CDR2 YFSETQ, per germline. The ends lost 2 bases at V and 4 bases at J; junction bases unmatched: 3. The CDR3 loop spans 14 amino acids. In nucleotides, the CDR3 is TGCGCCAGCAGCTTCACAGGGGGCGTCACTGAAGCTTTCTTT. It is translated as CASSFTGGVTEAFF.

The rearrangement uses TRBV19 and TRBJ2-1; either TRBD1 or TRBD2 may fit D (5 bases each). This CDR3 is 14 amino acids long. V was pared by 5 bases and J by 0 bases, with 8 bases between. Germline V gene sequence: CDR1 LNHDA, CDR2 SQIVND (reference sequence). CDR3 region: CASSQGVSYNEQFF. The CDR3, as DNA: TGTGCCAGTAGTCAGGGAGTCTCCTACAATGAGCAGTTCTTC.

CDR3 in DNA: TGTGCCAGCAGTGATGCGGGGGCTTTTCACAATGAGCAGTTCTTC. Its translation is CASSDAGAFHNEQFF. The chain couples TRBV6-1 to TRBJ2-1; perhaps TRBD2 as D (7 bases). This CDR3 spans 15 amino acids. Per the germline V gene, CDR1 is MNHNS and CDR2 is SASEGT. The V end was cut by 3 bases, the J end by 5 bases, with 14 bases between.

The J gene is TRBJ2-7, the V gene TRBV11-2; no clear D gene. The V gene's germline CDR1 is SGHAT and CDR2 FQNNGV. The length of the CDR3 is 12 residues. With 3 bases removed from V and 6 bases from J, the gap between germline ends came to 9 bases. The CDR3 sequence is CASSLPPPEQYF. CDR3 coding DNA: TGTGCCAGCAGCTTGCCCCCCCCCGAGCAGTACTTC.

This clone was seen a single time. V gene TRBV9 combines with J gene TRBJ2-7, with D possibly matching TRBD1 (6 bases). The CDR3 spans 15 residues. Germline-derived CDR1 and CDR2 are SGDLS and YYNGEE. Deletions cut 0 bases from V and 2 bases from J, with 12 bases between. Here the CDR3 DNA reads TGTGCCAGCAGCGTAGACCCGGGACACACCTACGAGCAGTACTTC. This codes for CASSVDPGHTYEQYF.

This chain connects TRBV2 to TRBJ2-3; D is undetermined. Between the trimmed V and J ends, which lost 4 bases and 2 bases, there was a span of 10 bases. This CDR3 has 14 amino acids. In germline, CDR1 is SNHLY, CDR2 FYNNEI. CDR3 nucleotide sequence: TGTGCCAGCAGTGCCACATTTGCCACAGATACGCAGTATTTT. Its translation is CASSATFATDTQYF. Supplemented by reference TRBV2 and TRBJ2-3, the full variable domain reads EPEVTQTPSHQVTQMGQEVILRCVPISNHLYFYWYRQILGQKVEFLVSFYNNEISEKSEIFDDQFSVERPDGSNFTLKIRSTKLEDSAMYFCASSATFATDTQYFGPGTRLTVL.

The genes are TRBV14 and TRBJ2-6; the match to TRBD2 covers 7 bases. Trimming at V came to 1 base and at J to 0 bases, leaving 9 bases not matched to a gene. The CDR3 loop spans 19 amino acids. From germline, CDR1 is SGHDN and CDR2 FVKESK. The CDR3 here is CASSQVGLRGYSGANVLTF. As DNA, the CDR3 is TGTGCCAGCAGCCAAGTCGGTTTGCGGGGGTACTCTGGGGCCAACGTCCTGACTTTC. Based on the CDR3 plus reference TRBV14 and TRBJ2-6, the full variable domain is EAGVTQFPSHSVIEKGQTVTLRCDPISGHDNLYWYRRVMGKEIKFLLHFVKESKQDESGMPNNRFLAERTGGTYSTLKVQPAELEDSGVYFCASSQVGLRGYSGANVLTFGAGSRLTVL.

There are a few counts of this clone. The genes are TRBV5-1 and TRBJ2-2; TRBD1 matches 12 bases. CDR3 length: 18 amino acids. V lost 2 bases to trimming and J lost 3 bases; unmatched junction nucleotides: 8. Germline V gene sequence: CDR1 SGHRS, CDR2 YFSETQ. This CDR3 is CASSLGTGTGGYTGELFF. CDR3 DNA sequence: TGCGCCAGCAGCTTAGGGACCGGGACAGGGGGCTACACCGGGGAGCTGTTTTTT. Looking up the rest from reference TRBV5-1 and TRBJ2-2 gives the full variable domain: KAGVTQTPRYLIKTRGQQVTLSCSPISGHRSVSWYQQTPGQGLQFLFEYFSETQRNKGNFPGRFSGRQFSNSRSEMNVSTLELGDSALYLCASSLGTGTGGYTGELFFGEGSRLTVL.

The rearrangement links TRBV19 to TRBJ2-1; 11 bases map to TRBD1. CDR1 and CDR2 (germline): LNHDA, SQIVND (reference sequence). The CDR3 sequence is 17 residues long. V lost 5 bases, J lost 3 bases, and 9 bases stayed unmatched. The CDR3 coding sequence is TGTGCCAGTAGTCCCCACACCGGGACAGGGGGCTACAATGAGCAGTTCTTC. Translation gives CASSPHTGTGGYNEQFF.

The chain combines TRBV6-5 with TRBJ2-5; D is perhaps TRBD2 (6 bases). V lost 10 bases and J lost 2, with 8 bases in between. From germline, CDR1 is MNHEY and CDR2 SVGAGI. The CDR3 totals 11 residues. The chain's CDR3 is CATGRQETQYF. The CDR3 nucleotides are TGTGCCACCGGGAGACAAGAGACCCAGTACTTC.

This sequence joins TRBV6-6 and TRBJ2-7, with D maybe TRBD1 (6 bases). The CDR3 loop spans 14 amino acids. Germline CDR1 is MNHNY and CDR2 is SVGAGI (reference sequence). V was cut by 5 bases and J by 2 bases, with 13 bases left in between. CDR3 DNA: TGTGCCAGCAGTCCAGGGGAAGAGACCTACGAGCAGTACTTC. Its translation: CASSPGEETYEQYF.

The rearrangement uses TRBV5-5 and TRBJ2-6; 12 bases line up with TRBD1. The CDR3 length is 17 residues. J gave up 6 bases and V 4 bases, and 8 bases lay outside the gene matches. Germline CDR1 reads SGHKS; CDR2 reads YYEKEE (reference sequence). This CDR3 reads CASSVLPGQGAANVLTF. The CDR3 DNA is TGTGCCAGCAGCGTCCTCCCGGGACAGGGGGCGGCCAACGTCCTGACTTTC.

This clone was picked up one time. The V gene is TRBV6-5, the J gene TRBJ2-2; 8 positions agree with TRBD1. This CDR3 is built from 15 residues. Trimming cost V 6 bases and J 4 bases; bases outside gene matches: 7. Germline CDR1 and CDR2: MNHEY and SVGAGI. CDR3 DNA: TGTGCCAGCAGGACCACAGGGGGAGCCACCGGGGAGCTGTTTTTT. It translates to CASRTTGGATGELFF.